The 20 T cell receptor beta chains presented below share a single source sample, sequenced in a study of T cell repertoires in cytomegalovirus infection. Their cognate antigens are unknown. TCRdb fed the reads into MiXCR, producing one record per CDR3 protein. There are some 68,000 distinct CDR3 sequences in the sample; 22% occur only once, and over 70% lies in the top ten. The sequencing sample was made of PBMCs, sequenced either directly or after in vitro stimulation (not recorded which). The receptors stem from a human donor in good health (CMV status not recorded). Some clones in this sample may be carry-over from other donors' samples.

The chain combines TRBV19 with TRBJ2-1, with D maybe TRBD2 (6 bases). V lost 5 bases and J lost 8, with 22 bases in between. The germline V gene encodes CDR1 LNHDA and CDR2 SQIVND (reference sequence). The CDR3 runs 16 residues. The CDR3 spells CASSPEGRTGVDEQFF. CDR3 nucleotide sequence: TGTGCCAGTAGTCCCGAGGGCCGTACGGGAGTGGATGAGCAGTTCTTC.

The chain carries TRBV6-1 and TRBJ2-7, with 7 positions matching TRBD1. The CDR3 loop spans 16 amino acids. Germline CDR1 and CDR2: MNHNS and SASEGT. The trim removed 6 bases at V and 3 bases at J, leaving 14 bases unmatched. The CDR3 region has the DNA TGTGCCAGCAGATACGAAACGGGACAGAAAGACTACGAGCAGTACGTC. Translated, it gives CASRYETGQKDYEQYV.

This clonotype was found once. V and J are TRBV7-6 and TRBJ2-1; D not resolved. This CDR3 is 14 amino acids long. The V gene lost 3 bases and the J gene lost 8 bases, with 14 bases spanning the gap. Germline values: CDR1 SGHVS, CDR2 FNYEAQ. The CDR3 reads CASSFAAAYYEQFF. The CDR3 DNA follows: TGTGCCAGCAGCTTCGCTGCAGCTTACTATGAGCAGTTCTTC.

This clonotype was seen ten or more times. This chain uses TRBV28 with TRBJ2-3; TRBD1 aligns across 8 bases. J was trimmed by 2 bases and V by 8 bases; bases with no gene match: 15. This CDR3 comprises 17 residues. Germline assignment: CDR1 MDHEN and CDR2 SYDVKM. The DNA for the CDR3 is TGTGCCAGCGGCAGAACCAGGGGGCCGGGACACACAGATACGCAGTATTTT. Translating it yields CASGRTRGPGHTDTQYF.

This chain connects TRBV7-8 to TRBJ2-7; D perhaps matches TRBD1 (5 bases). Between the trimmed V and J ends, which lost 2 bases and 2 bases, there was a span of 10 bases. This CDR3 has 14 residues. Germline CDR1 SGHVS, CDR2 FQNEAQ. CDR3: CASSLRSGTYEQYF. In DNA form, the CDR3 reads TGTGCCAGCAGCTTACGTTCAGGGACCTACGAGCAGTACTTC.

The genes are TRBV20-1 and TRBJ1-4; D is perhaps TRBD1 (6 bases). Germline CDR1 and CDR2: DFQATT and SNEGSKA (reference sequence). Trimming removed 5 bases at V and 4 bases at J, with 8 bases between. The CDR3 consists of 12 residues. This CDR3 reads CSAPRGNEKLFF. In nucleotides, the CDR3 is TGCAGTGCTCCCAGGGGTAATGAAAAACTGTTTTTT.

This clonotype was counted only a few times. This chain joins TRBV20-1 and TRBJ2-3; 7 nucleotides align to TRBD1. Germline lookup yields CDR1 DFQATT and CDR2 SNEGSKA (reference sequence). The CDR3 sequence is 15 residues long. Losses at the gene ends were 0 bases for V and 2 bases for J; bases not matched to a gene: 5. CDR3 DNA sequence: TGCAGTGCTAGAGATCGGGACAGATCCACAGATACGCAGTATTTT. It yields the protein CSARDRDRSTDTQYF.

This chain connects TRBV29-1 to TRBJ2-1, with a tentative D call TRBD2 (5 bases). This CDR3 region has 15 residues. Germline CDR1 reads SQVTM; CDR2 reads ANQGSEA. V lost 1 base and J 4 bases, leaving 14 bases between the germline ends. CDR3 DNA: TGCAGCGTTGAAGTGGGCCGGGAAAGGTACAATGAGCAGTTCTTC. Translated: CSVEVGRERYNEQFF.

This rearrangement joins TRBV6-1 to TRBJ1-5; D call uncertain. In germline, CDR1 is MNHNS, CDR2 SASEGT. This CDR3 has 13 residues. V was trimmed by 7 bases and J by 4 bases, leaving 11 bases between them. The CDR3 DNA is TGTGCCAGCATGTGGGGAGCGAATCAGCCCCAGCATTTT. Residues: CASMWGANQPQHF.

The CDR3 is CASGTGTANTGELFF. Here the CDR3 DNA reads TGTGCCAGCGGAACCGGGACAGCGAACACCGGGGAGCTGTTTTTT. The rearrangement uses TRBV7-3 and TRBJ2-2; 7 bases align to TRBD1. From germline, CDR1 is SGHTA and CDR2 FQGTGA. With 8 bases clipped from V and 0 bases from J, the junction kept 6 bases outside the gene matches. The CDR3 is 15 amino acids. Based on the CDR3 plus reference TRBV7-3 and TRBJ2-2, the full variable domain is GAGVSQTPSNKVTEKGKYVELRCDPISGHTALYWYRQSLGQGPEFLIYFQGTGAADDSGLPNDRFFAVRPEGSVSTLKIQRTERGDSAVYLCASGTGTANTGELFFGEGSRLTVL.

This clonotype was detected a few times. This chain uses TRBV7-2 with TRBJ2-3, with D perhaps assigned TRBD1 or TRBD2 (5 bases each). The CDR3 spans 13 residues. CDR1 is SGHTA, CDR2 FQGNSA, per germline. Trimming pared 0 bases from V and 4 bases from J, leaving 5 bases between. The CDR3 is CASSLAGPDTQYF. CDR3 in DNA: TGTGCCAGCAGCTTAGCGGGACCAGATACGCAGTATTTT.

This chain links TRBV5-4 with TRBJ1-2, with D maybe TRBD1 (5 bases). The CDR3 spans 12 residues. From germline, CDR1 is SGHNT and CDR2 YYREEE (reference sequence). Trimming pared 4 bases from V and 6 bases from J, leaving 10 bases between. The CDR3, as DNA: TGTGCCAGCAGCCTGGACACAAATGGCTACACCTTC. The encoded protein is CASSLDTNGYTF.

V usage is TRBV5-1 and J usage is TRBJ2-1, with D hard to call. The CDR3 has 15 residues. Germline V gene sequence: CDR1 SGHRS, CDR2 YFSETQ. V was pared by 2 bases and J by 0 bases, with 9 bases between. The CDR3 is CASSFPRSSYNEQFF. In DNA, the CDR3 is TGCGCCAGCAGCTTTCCCAGGAGCTCCTACAATGAGCAGTTCTTC.

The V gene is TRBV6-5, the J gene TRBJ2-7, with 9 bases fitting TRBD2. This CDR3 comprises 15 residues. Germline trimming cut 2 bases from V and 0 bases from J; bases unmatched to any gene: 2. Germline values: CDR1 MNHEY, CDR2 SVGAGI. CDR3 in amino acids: CASSYGAGGSYEQYF. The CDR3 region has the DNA TGTGCCAGCAGTTACGGAGCGGGAGGCTCCTACGAGCAGTACTTC.

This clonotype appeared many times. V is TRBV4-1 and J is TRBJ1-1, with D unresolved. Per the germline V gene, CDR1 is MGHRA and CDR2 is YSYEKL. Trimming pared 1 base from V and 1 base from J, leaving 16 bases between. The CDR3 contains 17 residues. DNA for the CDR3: TGCGCCAGCAGCCAAGTGATTGGAGGACTGAGGAACACTGAAGCTTTCTTT. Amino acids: CASSQVIGGLRNTEAFF.

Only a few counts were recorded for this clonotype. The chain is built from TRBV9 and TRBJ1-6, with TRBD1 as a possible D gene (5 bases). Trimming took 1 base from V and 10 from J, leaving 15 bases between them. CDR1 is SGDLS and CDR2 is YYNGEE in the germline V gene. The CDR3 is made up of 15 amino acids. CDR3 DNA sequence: TGTGCCAGCAGCGTACGTGGGGGTTTTGGATCACCCCTCCACTTT. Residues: CASSVRGGFGSPLHF.

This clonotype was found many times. The CDR3 coding sequence is TGTGCCAGCAGCCGAGGGGGGTTCGGGTCCTACGAGCAGTACTTC. Translation gives CASSRGGFGSYEQYF. The chain is built from TRBV7-2 and TRBJ2-7; D possibly uses TRBD1 or TRBD2 (6 bases each). V was cut by 5 bases and J by 1 base, with 15 bases left in between. Germline V gene lookup returns CDR1 SGHTA and CDR2 FQGNSA. This CDR3 is built from 15 residues.

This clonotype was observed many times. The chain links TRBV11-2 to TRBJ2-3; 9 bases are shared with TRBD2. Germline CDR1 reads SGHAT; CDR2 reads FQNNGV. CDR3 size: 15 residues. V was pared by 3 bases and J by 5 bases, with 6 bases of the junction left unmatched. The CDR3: CASSLAGGPGDTQYF. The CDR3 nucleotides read TGTGCCAGCAGCTTGGCGGGAGGGCCGGGAGATACGCAGTATTTT.

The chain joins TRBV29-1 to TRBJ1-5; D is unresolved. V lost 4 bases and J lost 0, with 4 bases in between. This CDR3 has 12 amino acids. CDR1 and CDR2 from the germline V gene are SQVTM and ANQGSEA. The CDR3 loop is CSVVISNQPQHF. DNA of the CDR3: TGCAGCGTTGTCATTAGCAATCAGCCCCAGCATTTT.

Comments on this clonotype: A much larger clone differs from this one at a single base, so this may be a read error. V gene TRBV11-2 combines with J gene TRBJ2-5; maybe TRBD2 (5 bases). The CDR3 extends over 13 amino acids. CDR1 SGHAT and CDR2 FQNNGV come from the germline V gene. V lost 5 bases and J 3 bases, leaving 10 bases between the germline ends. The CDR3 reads CASSLDYKETQYF. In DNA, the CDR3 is TGTGCCAGCAGCCTCGACTATAAAGAGACCCAGTACTTC.